The 26 T cell receptor beta chains given below trace back to one sample, sequenced in a study of CD8 T cells in ankylosing spondylitis. Study results and limitations: Ankylosing spondylitis blood seemed to carry a telltale TCR beta motif made of eight highly homologous variants.

One entry per CDR3 protein results from TCRdb running MiXCR on the 5' RACE reads. The sample has about 90,000 distinct CDR3 sequences; approximately 9.6% are singletons. Their antigens are not known. Source material: blood, either unsorted or a sorted T cell fraction (not recorded which). Receptor source: a male donor with ankylosing spondylitis.

The chain couples TRBV27 to TRBJ2-7; 7 bases match TRBD1. The V gene's germline CDR1 is MNHEY and CDR2 SMNVEV (reference sequence). Germline trimming cut 3 bases from V and 4 bases from J; bases unmatched to any gene: 9. The CDR3 is 15 amino acids. The CDR3 coding sequence is TGTGCCAGCAGTTTCGGGCAGGGGGTCGAGTACGAGCAGTACTTC. Amino acid sequence: CASSFGQGVEYEQYF.

This rearrangement joins TRBV12-3 or TRBV12-4 to TRBJ2-5, with D perhaps matching TRBD1 (6 bases). V lost 4 bases, J lost 5 bases, and 8 bases lay in between. This CDR3 spans 12 amino acids. CDR3 residues: CASSYRVETQYF. CDR3 nucleotides: TGTGCCAGCAGTTACAGGGTGGAGACCCAGTACTTC.

The chain recombines TRBV14 with TRBJ2-7; a weak D match, TRBD1 (7 bases). CDR3 length equals 18 residues. The germline gives CDR1 SGHDN, CDR2 FVKESK. V lost 3 bases and J 1 base, leaving 22 bases between the germline ends. The CDR3, as DNA: TGTGCCAGCAGCCACCTCGGTGGCGGGGCAGGGGGTTCCTACGAGCAGTACTTC. It codes for CASSHLGGGAGGSYEQYF.

This clonotype has more than one count but fewer than ten. The CDR3 region is CSAKKRPDRTVYEQYF. In DNA, the CDR3 is TGCAGTGCTAAAAAACGTCCGGACAGGACCGTCTACGAGCAGTACTTC. The chain recombines TRBV20-1 with TRBJ2-7; 7 bases fit TRBD1. Germline CDR1 is DFQATT and CDR2 is SNEGSKA (reference sequence). CDR3 length: 16 residues. The junction had 15 bases not matched to a gene; V was cut back by 4 bases and J by 3 bases.

This clonotype was seen ten or more times. This chain connects TRBV2 to TRBJ2-1, with 10 positions matching TRBD2. Germline trimming cut 4 bases from V and 6 bases from J; bases unmatched to any gene: 9. This CDR3 is built from 16 residues. CDR1 and CDR2 (germline): SNHLY, FYNNEI. CDR3 sequence: CASSVTVAGGFNEQFF. CDR3 coding DNA: TGTGCCAGCAGTGTTACCGTAGCGGGAGGTTTCAATGAGCAGTTCTTC.

The sample holds many counts of this clonotype. The chain couples TRBV10-3 to TRBJ2-1; 15 bases are a match to TRBD2. The junction had 8 bases not matched to a gene; V was cut back by 2 bases and J by 12 bases. The CDR3 extends over 16 amino acids. Germline CDR1 reads ENHRY; CDR2 reads SYGVKD. In DNA, the CDR3 is TGTGCCATCAGTGAGCCGGGGACTAGCGGGAGGCTCTTGCAGTTCTTC. It yields the protein CAISEPGTSGRLLQFF.

This chain links TRBV11-2 with TRBJ2-7, with TRBD1 as a possible D gene (5 bases). The CDR3 has 13 amino acids. Germline CDR1 and CDR2: SGHAT and FQNNGV. The germline V and J ends were trimmed by 3 bases and 3 bases, with 9 bases remaining between them. CDR3 bases: TGTGCCAGCAGCTTTTCGACAGACTACGAGCAGTACGTC. This encodes CASSFSTDYEQYV.

This clonotype showed up many times. The CDR3 is CASRQGKETGELFF. The CDR3 nucleotides are TGTGCCAGCAGACAGGGAAAGGAGACCGGGGAGCTGTTTTTT. V is TRBV21-1 and J is TRBJ2-2; the table assigns TRBD1, which was not confirmed against the DNA. TRBV21-1 is noted as a pseudogene. The CDR3 spans 14 residues.

This clonotype was detected ten times or more. The chain combines TRBV4-2 with TRBJ2-1, with 10 bases identical to TRBD2. The CDR3 spans 17 residues. The V segment lost 2 bases and the J segment 2 bases; nucleotides outside the gene matches: 6. CDR1 is LGHNA and CDR2 is YNFKEQ in the germline V gene. The CDR3 spells CASSQPIAGGAYNEQFF. The DNA of the CDR3 is TGTGCCAGCAGCCAACCTATAGCGGGAGGTGCCTACAATGAGCAGTTCTTC.

This clonotype was seen only a few times. DNA for the CDR3: TGTGCCAGCAGTTCTTGGACTAGTGTGAATGAGCAGTTCTTC. Residues: CASSSWTSVNEQFF. The chain carries TRBV27 and TRBJ2-1, with 7 bases fitting TRBD2. The CDR3 loop spans 14 amino acids. The germline V gene encodes CDR1 MNHEY and CDR2 SMNVEV (reference sequence). Losses at the gene ends were 4 bases for V and 7 bases for J; bases not matched to a gene: 7.

In this sample, this clonotype turned up many times. V gene TRBV27 combines with J gene TRBJ1-4; the D gene is possibly TRBD1 (5 bases). The CDR3 covers 15 residues. V was trimmed by 2 bases and J by 7 bases, leaving 14 bases between them. The V gene's germline CDR1 is MNHEY and CDR2 SMNVEV (reference sequence). The CDR3 loop is CASSLRDPLSEKLFF. The CDR3 nucleotides read TGTGCCAGCAGTTTACGGGACCCTCTCAGTGAAAAACTGTTTTTT.

This clonotype was observed many times. The chain is built from TRBV7-9 and TRBJ2-1; no reliable D call. The CDR3 loop spans 14 amino acids. CDR1 and CDR2 (germline): SEHNR, FQNEAQ (reference sequence). Trimming removed 5 bases at V and 0 bases at J, with 8 bases between. The CDR3 region has the DNA TGTGCCAGCAGCGGAAGGAGCTCCTACAATGAGCAGTTCTTC. Protein: CASSGRSSYNEQFF.

The V call is TRBV5-4, the J call TRBJ2-1; TRBD1 or TRBD2 may be the D gene (6 bases each). V lost 5 bases and J lost 8, with 17 bases in between. This CDR3 is built from 14 residues. Germline CDR1 and CDR2: SGHNT and YYREEE (reference sequence). DNA for the CDR3: TGTGCCAGCAGAATCTACGGGGGCGGCGATGAGCAGTTCTTC. Translated, it gives CASRIYGGGDEQFF.

This sequence joins TRBV19 and TRBJ1-4; TRBD1 matches at 9 bases. CDR3 size: 15 residues. V lost 8 bases, J lost 5 bases, and 9 bases stayed unmatched. Germline loops: CDR1 LNHDA, CDR2 SQIVND (reference sequence). The CDR3 reads CASDPGQGENEKLFF. DNA for the CDR3: TGTGCCAGTGATCCGGGACAGGGTGAGAATGAAAAACTGTTTTTT. Using reference TRBV19 and TRBJ1-4 for the parts outside the CDR3, the full variable domain is DGGITQSPKYLFRKEGQNVTLSCEQNLNHDAMYWYRQDPGQGLRLIYYSQIVNDFQKGDIAEGYSVSREKKESFPLTVTSAQKNPTAFYLCASDPGQGENEKLFFGSGTQLSVL.

The chain has TRBV11-2 and TRBJ2-7; D ambiguous. Per the germline V gene, CDR1 is SGHAT and CDR2 is FQNNGV. This CDR3 is 12 amino acids long. The V gene lost 1 base and the J gene lost 12 bases, with 13 bases spanning the gap. CDR3 sequence reads: CASSLAPGPPYF. CDR3 DNA: TGTGCCAGCAGCTTAGCCCCGGGCCCTCCGTACTTC.

This clonotype was detected ten times or more. The chain has TRBV11-2 and TRBJ2-3; D is possibly TRBD2 (6 bases). The ends were cut back, 0 bases at V and 0 bases at J, with 10 bases in the middle. CDR1 is SGHAT, CDR2 FQNNGV, per germline. This CDR3 contains 16 residues. CDR3 protein: CASSLDLAPSTDTQYF. The CDR3 nucleotides are TGTGCCAGCAGCTTAGATCTAGCGCCTAGCACAGATACGCAGTATTTT.

The chain couples TRBV5-5 to TRBJ2-1; 7 bases fit TRBD2. The ends lost 1 base at V and 4 bases at J; junction bases unmatched: 11. The CDR3 is 17 residues long. Looked up from germline, CDR1 is SGHKS and CDR2 is YYEKEE (reference sequence). Here the CDR3 reads CASSLFLSGTPYNEQFF. The CDR3 DNA follows: TGTGCCAGCAGCTTGTTCCTGAGCGGGACCCCTTACAATGAGCAGTTCTTC.

As regards this clonotype: A much larger clone differs by one base, so this may be a read error. V is TRBV27 and J is TRBJ2-1, with D possibly TRBD2 on 6 matching bases. Trimming cost V 4 bases and J 8 bases, with 18 bases left between them. The length of the CDR3 is 15 residues. Germline V gene data show CDR1 as MNHEY and CDR2 as SMNVEV (reference sequence). The CDR3 sequence is CASSSIREPRHEQFF. The CDR3 DNA is TGTGCCAGCAGTTCCATTCGGGAGCCCAGGCATGAGCAGTTCTTC.

This clonotype was counted ten times or more. V is TRBV14 and J is TRBJ2-5; D may correspond to TRBD1 or TRBD2 (5 bases each). Trimming removed 0 bases from V and 4 bases from J, with 24 bases in between. CDR3 size: 19 residues. CDR1 is SGHDN, CDR2 FVKESK, per germline. The CDR3 nucleotides are TGTGCCAGCAGCCAAGATTGGAGAGCCGGGACCACAGAACGAGAGACCCAGTACTTC. Translated, it gives CASSQDWRAGTTERETQYF.

J is TRBJ1-2 and V is TRBV6-1; D remains ambiguous. The CDR3 extends over 14 amino acids. Trimming cost V 1 base and J 0 bases, with 6 bases left between them. CDR1 is MNHNS and CDR2 is SASEGT in the germline V gene. CDR3: CASSEGLANYGYTF. The CDR3 DNA follows: TGTGCCAGCAGTGAAGGCCTAGCTAACTATGGCTACACCTTC.

In this sample, this clonotype turned up a few times. CDR3 sequence (DNA): TGCAGCGTTGGGGGCGGGGCAGGGGGTAGGTTTGCCAAAAACATTCAGTACTTC. It codes for CSVGGGAGGRFAKNIQYF. V gene TRBV29-1 combines with J gene TRBJ2-4; TRBD1 might be the D (7 bases). There are 18 residues in the CDR3. Trimming stripped 4 bases from V and 1 base from J, with 23 bases between. Germline CDR1 SQVTM, CDR2 ANQGSEA.

This clonotype was seen more than once but under ten times. The junction and the germline gene differ at one end; a read error may be behind it. The V gene is TRBV12-3 or TRBV12-4, the J gene TRBJ2-1; 11 bases match TRBD2. The CDR3 is made up of 16 amino acids. The CDR3, as DNA: TGTGCCAGCAATTTAGCCGGGACTAGCGGAATAACTGAGCAGTTCTTC. This sequence encodes CASNLAGTSGITEQFF.

The chain combines TRBV13 with TRBJ2-7; D is unclear. Germline V CDR1 and CDR2: PRHDT, FYEKMQ (reference sequence). This CDR3 comprises 14 residues. Deletions cut 0 bases from V and 2 bases from J, with 8 bases between. The CDR3 coding sequence is TGTGCCAGCAGCTTAGGTACGAGCCCCTACGAGCAGTACTTC. This encodes CASSLGTSPYEQYF.

This clonotype was detected ten times or more. This sequence joins TRBV19 and TRBJ1-5, with D unclear. This CDR3 region has 16 residues. Trimming removed 0 bases at V and 1 base at J, with 10 bases between. Per the germline V gene, CDR1 is LNHDA and CDR2 is SQIVND (reference sequence). CDR3 residues: CASSIDRIGSNQPQHF. The CDR3 nucleotides are TGTGCCAGTAGTATAGATCGGATTGGAAGCAATCAGCCCCAGCATTTT.

This clonotype appeared a few times. The chain couples TRBV20-1 to TRBJ2-7, with TRBD2 identical over 12 bases. The CDR3 runs 13 residues. Trimming removed 7 bases from V and 6 bases from J; junction bases left unmatched: 7. CDR1 and CDR2 from the germline V gene are DFQATT and SNEGSKA (reference sequence). The CDR3 reads CSVSSGREGEQYF. CDR3 nucleotides: TGCAGTGTGTCTAGCGGGAGGGAGGGCGAGCAGTACTTC.

The sample holds many counts of this clonotype. The chain carries TRBV25-1 and TRBJ2-3; 14 nucleotides match TRBD2. After removal of 5 bases from V and 2 bases from J, the junction contained 9 bases not matched to a gene. CDR1 and CDR2 (germline): MGHDK, SYGVNS. The length of the CDR3 is 18 residues. This chain's CDR3 is CASSKHGTSGSATDTQYF. CDR3 DNA sequence: TGTGCCAGCAGTAAACACGGGACTAGCGGGAGTGCCACAGATACGCAGTATTTT. Drawing the rest from reference TRBV25-1 and TRBJ2-3, the complete variable domain is EADIYQTPRYLVIGTGKKITLECSQTMGHDKMYWYQQDPGMELHLIHYSYGVNSTEKGDLSSESTVSRIRTEHFPLTLESARPSHTSQYLCASSKHGTSGSATDTQYFGPGTRLTVL.